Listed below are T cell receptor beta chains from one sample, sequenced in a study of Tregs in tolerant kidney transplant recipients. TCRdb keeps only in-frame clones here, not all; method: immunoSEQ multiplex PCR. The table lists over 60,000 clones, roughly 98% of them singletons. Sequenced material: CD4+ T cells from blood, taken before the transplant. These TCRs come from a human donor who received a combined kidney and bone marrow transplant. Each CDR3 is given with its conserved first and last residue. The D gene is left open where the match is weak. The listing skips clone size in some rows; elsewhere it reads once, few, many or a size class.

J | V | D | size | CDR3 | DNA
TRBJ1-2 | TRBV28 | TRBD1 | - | CASSQDRVYGYTF | TGTGCCAGCAGCCAGGACAGGGTCTATGGCTACACCTTC
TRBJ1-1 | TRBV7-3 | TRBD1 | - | CASSLDRGNTEAFF | TGTGCCAGCAGCCTAGACAGGGGGAACACTGAAGCTTTCTTT
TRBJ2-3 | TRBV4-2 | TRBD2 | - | CASSQTSGRTDTQYF | TGTGCCAGCAGCCAAACTAGCGGACGCACAGATACGCAGTATTTT
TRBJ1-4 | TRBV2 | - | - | CASSLAGNHEKLFF | TGTGCCAGCAGTTTGGCCGGGAATCATGAAAAACTGTTTTTT
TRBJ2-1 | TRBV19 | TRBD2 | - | CASSIVLIGTISYNEQFF | TGTGCCAGTAGTATTGTTCTAATCGGGACTATCTCCTACAATGAGCAGTTCTTC
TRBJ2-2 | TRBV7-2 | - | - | CASSPGGRNTGELFF | TGTGCCAGCTCTCCTGGGGGGAGGAACACCGGGGAGCTGTTTTTT
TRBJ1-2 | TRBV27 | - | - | CASSHGQSQYSGGYTF | TGTGCCAGCAGTCATGGACAGTCCCAATACTCCGGGGGCTACACCTTC
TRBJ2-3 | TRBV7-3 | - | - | CASSLTATTDTQYF | TGTGCCAGCAGCTTAACTGCTACCACAGATACGCAGTATTTT
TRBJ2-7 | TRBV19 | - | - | CASSKSRIQLSDEQYF | TGTGCCAGTAGTAAGTCGAGGATTCAGCTTTCCGACGAGCAGTACTTC
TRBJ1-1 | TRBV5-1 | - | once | CASSFTGNTEAFF | TGCGCCAGCAGCTTCACAGGGAACACTGAAGCTTTCTTT
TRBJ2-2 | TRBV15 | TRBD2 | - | CATSRVLAGGHGGELFF | TGTGCCACCAGCAGAGTACTAGCGGGGGGGCATGGCGGGGAGCTGTTTTTT
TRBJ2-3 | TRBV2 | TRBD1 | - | CASRTTGGAIHTQYF | TGTGCCAGCAGGACCACAGGGGGCGCGATCCATACGCAGTATTTT
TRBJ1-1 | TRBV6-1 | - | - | CASNKGEGGSEAFF | TGTGCCAGCAACAAGGGGGAGGGTGGGTCTGAAGCTTTCTTT
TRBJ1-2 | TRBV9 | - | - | CASSAPGYGYTF | TGTGCCAGCAGCGCGCCCGGGTATGGCTACACCTTC
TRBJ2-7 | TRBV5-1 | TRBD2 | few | CASSWASGSDEQYF | TGCGCCAGCAGCTGGGCCAGCGGGAGCGATGAGCAGTACTTC
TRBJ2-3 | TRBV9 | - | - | CASSVPGDTTDTQYF | TGTGCCAGCAGCGTTCCAGGGGATACCACAGATACGCAGTATTTT
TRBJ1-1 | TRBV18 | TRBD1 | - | CASSPRQGENTEAFF | TGTGCCAGCTCACCTCGACAGGGGGAGAACACTGAAGCTTTCTTT
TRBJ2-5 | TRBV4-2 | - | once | CASSQDKGLVYQETQYF | TGTGCCAGCAGCCAAGATAAGGGACTCGTTTACCAAGAGACCCAGTACTTC
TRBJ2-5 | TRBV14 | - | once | CASSQGGILWETQYF | TGTGCCAGCAGCCAAGGGGGCATACTCTGGGAGACCCAGTACTTC
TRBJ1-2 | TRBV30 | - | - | CAWSARRHPNYGYTF | TGTGCCTGGAGTGCCCGCCGACACCCAAACTATGGCTACACCTTC
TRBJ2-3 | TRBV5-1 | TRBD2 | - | CASSLSGGAPDTQYF | TGCGCCAGCAGCTTGAGCGGGGGGGCCCCAGATACGCAGTATTTT
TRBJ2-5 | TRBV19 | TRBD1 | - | CASSNEGQYWETQYF | TGTGCCAGTAGTAACGAGGGACAGTATTGGGAGACCCAGTACTTC
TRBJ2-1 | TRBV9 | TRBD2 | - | CASSVRTGTSGGLNNEQFF | TGTGCCAGCAGCGTAAGAACTGGGACTAGCGGGGGCTTAAACAATGAGCAGTTCTTC
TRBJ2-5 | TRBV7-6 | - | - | CASSLDPQGRAQETQYF | TGTGCCAGCAGCTTAGACCCCCAGGGGAGGGCCCAAGAGACCCAGTACTTC
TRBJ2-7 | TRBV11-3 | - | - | CASTRFAGDNDDYEQYF | TGTGCCAGCACCCGCTTTGCAGGGGATAATGACGACTACGAGCAGTACTTC
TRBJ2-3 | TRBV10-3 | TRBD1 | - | CAICRQGSTDTQYF | TGTGCCATCTGTAGACAGGGATCAACAGATACGCAGTATTTT
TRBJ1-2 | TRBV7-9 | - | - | CASSLGSVRFAYTF | TGTGCCAGCAGCTTAGGGTCGGTCAGGTTCGCCTACACCTTC
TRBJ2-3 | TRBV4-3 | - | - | CASSQDLTTDTQYF | TGCGCCAGCAGCCAAGATTTGACTACAGATACGCAGTATTTT
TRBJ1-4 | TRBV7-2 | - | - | CASSFVSNEKLFF | TGTGCCAGCAGCTTCGTCTCTAATGAAAAACTGTTTTTT